This T cell receptor beta chain was sequenced during a study of blood T cell repertoires in COVID-19. Background on the study: From the United States, Italy and Spain came samples of acute and convalescent COVID-19. In each case, the material was cDNA or gDNA derived from T cells, B-cell-depleted T cells, or PBMCs.

The ends were cut back, 2 bases at V and 1 base at J, with 17 bases in the middle. The CDR3 sequence is 17 residues long. Germline V gene data show CDR1 as MNHEY and CDR2 as SVGEGT. As processed by the authors: Scientists estimated how many nucleated cells there were by amplifying reference gene primers. Measured with immunoSEQ multiplex PCR; TCRdb has only the in-frame clones, and not every one. Clone size and V and J calls were adopted from that table, with D and trimming inferred from the DNA. The profile shows about 140,000 clones, approximately 79% of them singletons. The source of this sequence is a man aged 55 to 70 with acute or convalescent COVID-19. The rearrangement joins TRBV6-2 or TRBV6-3 to TRBJ2-5; D may be TRBD2 (6 bases). What was sequenced was peripheral blood. The CDR3 sequence: CASSYRPGLTTQETQYF. The CDR3 DNA reads as TGTGCCAGCAGTTACCGACCGGGACTTACGACCCAAGAGACCCAGTACTTC.